This entry lists 26 T cell receptor beta chains sequenced from one sample in a study of PD-1 and CTLA-4 blockade in melanoma. Repertoires were generated with immunoSEQ multiplex PCR, while TCRdb's copy carries only in-frame clones and drops some. The sample carries about 31,000 clones, 80% to 95% recorded once. The sample consisted of CD8+ T cells from peripheral blood, taken from a patient given anti-PD-1 treatment. Source of these receptors: a human donor with melanoma.

The V call is TRBV6-5, the J call TRBJ1-2; 11 bases align to TRBD1. The J segment lost 2 bases and the V segment lost 5 bases, leaving 4 bases of the junction unmatched. The V gene's germline CDR1 is MNHEY and CDR2 SVGAGI. The CDR3 length is 15 residues. CDR3 in DNA: TGTGCCAGCAGTCCATGGGACAGGGGGAACTATGGCTACACCTTC. The encoded protein is CASSPWDRGNYGYTF.

V usage is TRBV4-1 and J usage is TRBJ2-7; D might be TRBD1 (5 bases). Trimming took off 3 bases at V and 0 bases at J, with 9 bases between the two ends. The CDR3 loop spans 14 amino acids. Germline assignment: CDR1 MGHRA and CDR2 YSYEKL. The CDR3 bases are TGCGCCAGCAGCCATACGGACAACTCCTACGAGCAGTACTTC. It codes for CASSHTDNSYEQYF.

This clone was detected only a few times. V gene TRBV2 combines with J gene TRBJ1-2; D unclear. V shed 4 bases and J shed 0 bases, with 15 bases lying between them. Germline assignment: CDR1 SNHLY and CDR2 FYNNEI. The length of the CDR3 is 16 residues. CDR3 amino acids: CASSGPTRTTNYGYTF. CDR3 in DNA: TGTGCCAGCAGTGGGCCTACCCGGACTACTAACTATGGCTACACCTTC. Together with reference TRBV2 and TRBJ1-2, the CDR3 gives the full variable domain: EPEVTQTPSHQVTQMGQEVILRCVPISNHLYFYWYRQILGQKVEFLVSFYNNEISEKSEIFDDQFSVERPDGSNFTLKIRSTKLEDSAMYFCASSGPTRTTNYGYTFGSGTRLTVV.

The genes are TRBV28 and TRBJ1-5; unclear D gene. The CDR3 extends over 20 amino acids. The germline V gene encodes CDR1 MDHEN and CDR2 SYDVKM. V gave up 1 base and J gave up 4 bases, with 26 bases separating them. The CDR3 coding sequence is TGTGCCAGCAGTTTATTTACCTCTTTGTCTGGTGTGAGGGATAATCAGCCCCAGCATTTT. Protein: CASSLFTSLSGVRDNQPQHF.

The J gene is TRBJ2-1, the V gene TRBV10-3, with TRBD1 identical over 9 bases. Germline trimming cut 4 bases from V and 5 bases from J; bases unmatched to any gene: 6. Germline loops: CDR1 ENHRY, CDR2 SYGVKD. This CDR3 is built from 15 residues. This chain's CDR3 is CAISALDRGDNEQFF. CDR3 coding DNA: TGTGCCATCAGTGCCCTGGACAGGGGAGACAATGAGCAGTTCTTC.

The V call is TRBV13, the J call TRBJ1-5; D unresolved. The germline V gene has CDR1 PRHDT and CDR2 FYEKMQ (reference sequence). Trimming took off 3 bases at V and 2 bases at J, with 8 bases between the two ends. The CDR3 spans 14 residues. Here the CDR3 DNA reads TGTGCCAGCAGCTTGAGAGGTGGCAATCAGCCCCAGCATTTT. It specifies CASSLRGGNQPQHF. The complete variable domain, with remaining parts taken from reference TRBV13 and TRBJ1-5, reads AAGVIQSPRHLIKEKRETATLKCYPIPRHDTVYWYQQGPGQDPQFLISFYEKMQSDKGSIPDRFSAQQFSDYHSELNMSSLELGDSALYFCASSLRGGNQPQHFGDGTRLSIL.

The count of this clone is one. The CDR3 DNA reads as TGTGCCAGCAGTCCGTCCCCGAGTGGCTCAGATACGCAGTATTTT. Its translation: CASSPSPSGSDTQYF. This chain joins TRBV6-5 and TRBJ2-3; D remains unclear. CDR1 is MNHEY, CDR2 SVGAGI, per germline. The CDR3 consists of 15 residues. V was clipped by 5 bases and J by 4 bases, with 16 bases between them.

The genes are TRBV28 and TRBJ1-5; D remains ambiguous. V lost 7 bases, J lost 2 bases, and 12 bases lay in between. This CDR3 spans 14 amino acids. The germline V gene has CDR1 MDHEN and CDR2 SYDVKM. The CDR3 reads CASMEVVGNQPQHF. CDR3 DNA sequence: TGTGCCAGCATGGAGGTTGTTGGCAATCAGCCCCAGCATTTT.

The chain combines TRBV18 with TRBJ2-3; D call uncertain. V was cut by 8 bases and J by 4 bases, with 10 bases left in between. Looked up from germline, CDR1 is KGHSH and CDR2 is LQKENI. There are 12 residues in the CDR3. The CDR3 nucleotides read TGTGCCAGCGCATCGGGCTCAGATACGCAGTATTTT. Translating gives CASASGSDTQYF.

The rearrangement joins TRBV6-1 to TRBJ2-3; 7 bases align to TRBD1. CDR3 length equals 16 residues. V gave up 1 base and J gave up 1 base; unmatched junction bases: 5. The germline V gene encodes CDR1 MNHNS and CDR2 SASEGT. The CDR3 loop is CASSEGDSFGTDTQYF. The CDR3 region has the DNA TGTGCCAGCAGTGAAGGGGACAGTTTTGGCACAGATACGCAGTATTTT.

The chain employs TRBV5-1 and TRBJ2-7; TRBD2 matches 8 bases. The V gene end was trimmed by 3 bases and the J gene end by 4 bases; junction bases not matched to a gene: 15. Germline CDR1 is SGHRS and CDR2 is YFSETQ. This CDR3 is 17 amino acids long. The CDR3 region is CASSWSDGRALEYEQYF. CDR3 in DNA: TGCGCCAGCAGCTGGAGCGACGGGAGGGCACTCGAGTACGAGCAGTACTTC.

Here the CDR3 DNA reads TGTGCCAGCTCACATCCGGGACAGGGTGAAGAGCAGTACTTC. Translation: CASSHPGQGEEQYF. The V call is TRBV18, the J call TRBJ2-7; 9 bases are a match to TRBD1. Unmatched junction bases numbered 8, after V lost 4 bases and J lost 7 bases. This CDR3 contains 14 residues. CDR1 KGHSH and CDR2 LQKENI come from the germline V gene. The complete variable domain, with remaining parts taken from reference TRBV18 and TRBJ2-7, reads NAGVMQNPRHLVRRRGQEARLRCSPMKGHSHVYWYRQLPEEGLKFMVYLQKENIIDESGMPKERFSAEFPKEGPSILRIQQVVRGDSAAYFCASSHPGQGEEQYFGPGTRLTVT.

The rearrangement joins TRBV2 to TRBJ2-3; possibly TRBD1 or TRBD2 for D (5 bases each). Germline V gene sequence: CDR1 SNHLY, CDR2 FYNNEI. The CDR3 has 17 residues. Trimming removed 1 base at V and 5 bases at J, with 19 bases between. CDR3 sequence (DNA): TGTGCCAGCAGTGAAGTAGCGACAGTAAAGGGGATAGATACGCAGTATTTT. Translation: CASSEVATVKGIDTQYF. Drawing the rest from reference TRBV2 and TRBJ2-3, the complete variable domain is EPEVTQTPSHQVTQMGQEVILRCVPISNHLYFYWYRQILGQKVEFLVSFYNNEISEKSEIFDDQFSVERPDGSNFTLKIRSTKLEDSAMYFCASSEVATVKGIDTQYFGPGTRLTVL.

This chain uses TRBV6-1 with TRBJ2-7, with 7 bases identical to TRBD2. The CDR3 has 14 residues. V shed 2 bases and J 2 bases; nucleotides not matched to a gene: 3. The germline gives CDR1 MNHNS, CDR2 SASEGT. The CDR3 region has the DNA TGTGCCAGCAGTGAATGGGAGGGTACCTACGAGCAGTACTTC. It translates to CASSEWEGTYEQYF.

The chain has TRBV28 and TRBJ1-1; 9 bases line up with TRBD1. This CDR3 contains 14 residues. Germline V lookup: CDR1 MDHEN, CDR2 SYDVKM. V shed 5 bases, J shed 4 bases, and the junction held 5 bases outside the gene matches. The chain's CDR3 is CASSPWTGATEAFF. The CDR3 coding sequence is TGTGCCAGCAGTCCCTGGACAGGGGCCACTGAAGCTTTCTTT. The full variable domain, its missing parts supplied by reference TRBV28 and TRBJ1-1, is DVKVTQSSRYLVKRTGEKVFLECVQDMDHENMFWYRQDPGLGLRLIYFSYDVKMKEKGDIPEGYSVSREKKERFSLILESASTNQTSMYLCASSPWTGATEAFFGQGTRLTVV.

The CDR3 sequence: CASSPIVGAEAFF. The CDR3 nucleotides are TGCGCCAGCAGCCCCATCGTGGGGGCTGAAGCTTTCTTT. The rearrangement uses TRBV10-1 and TRBJ1-1; D might be TRBD1 (5 bases). V shed 6 bases and J shed 6 bases, with 14 bases lying between them. CDR1 WNHNN and CDR2 SYGVQD come from the germline V gene (reference sequence). The CDR3 loop spans 13 amino acids.

The rearrangement uses TRBV24-1 and TRBJ2-3; no clear D gene. This CDR3 has 15 residues. Looked up from germline, CDR1 is KGHDR and CDR2 is SFDVKD. Trimming cost V 0 bases and J 2 bases, with 8 bases left between them. This CDR3 is CATSDLTTDTDTQYF. The CDR3 nucleotides read TGTGCCACCAGTGATTTGACGACTGACACAGATACGCAGTATTTT.

This clone was observed a handful of times. V is TRBV5-1 and J is TRBJ1-1, with D unclear. Trimming left V 3 bases short and J 11 bases short, with 11 bases between. The CDR3 runs 11 residues. Germline V lookup: CDR1 SGHRS, CDR2 YFSETQ. The CDR3, as DNA: TGCGCCAGCAGCTCTGAGGTGGAGGCTTTCTTT. Amino acid sequence: CASSSEVEAFF.

The V gene is TRBV3-1 (or the pseudogene TRBV3-2), the J gene TRBJ2-1; weak D call: TRBD2 (5 bases). Trimming left V 0 bases short and J 4 bases short, with 13 bases between. CDR3 length: 16 amino acids. Germline V gene sequence: CDR1 LGHDT, CDR2 YNNKEL (reference sequence). CDR3 loop: CASSQDPSLLYNEQFF. CDR3 in DNA: TGTGCCAGCAGCCAAGACCCTAGCCTCCTGTACAATGAGCAGTTCTTC.

The chain uses TRBV27 and TRBJ1-5; 11 bases align to TRBD1. V gave up 3 bases and J gave up 2 bases; unmatched junction bases: 9. The germline V gene encodes CDR1 MNHEY and CDR2 SMNVEV (reference sequence). The CDR3 totals 18 residues. The CDR3 region has the DNA TGTGCCAGCAGTTTCACGGGACAGGGGGATTTCGGCAATCAGCCCCAGCATTTT. Its translation is CASSFTGQGDFGNQPQHF.

V is TRBV19 and J is TRBJ2-7; possible D gene TRBD2, 5 bases. Trimming pared 5 bases from V and 7 bases from J, leaving 15 bases between. Germline CDR1 is LNHDA and CDR2 is SQIVND (reference sequence). This CDR3 comprises 13 residues. The DNA of the CDR3 is TGTGCCAGTAGTCGGGAAGCCCACGGTGAGCAGTACTTC. Amino acid sequence: CASSREAHGEQYF.

The genes are TRBV11-2 and TRBJ1-1, with TRBD1 as a possible D gene (6 bases). V was pared by 4 bases and J by 11 bases, with 26 bases between. The CDR3 runs to 16 residues. Germline loops: CDR1 SGHAT, CDR2 FQNNGV. This CDR3 is CASSSLQGLGDSGAFF. CDR3 nucleotides: TGTGCCAGCAGCTCCTTACAGGGCTTAGGGGATTCGGGGGCTTTCTTT.

This clone was observed once. V and J are TRBV7-9 and TRBJ1-5; TRBD1 matches 11 bases. Germline-derived CDR1 and CDR2 are SEHNR and FQNEAQ (reference sequence). The CDR3 spans 15 residues. With V trimmed by 5 bases and J by 5 bases, 5 bases remained unmatched. The CDR3: CASSGGQGEDQPQHF. In nucleotides, the CDR3 is TGTGCCAGCAGCGGGGGACAGGGGGAGGATCAGCCCCAGCATTTT.

The CDR3 loop reads CASTLGKNEQFF. For the CDR3, the DNA is TGTGCCAGCACCCTCGGTAAGAATGAGCAGTTCTTC. J is TRBJ2-1 and V is TRBV7-9; D is unclear. Per the germline V gene, CDR1 is SEHNR and CDR2 is FQNEAQ (reference sequence). The CDR3 totals 12 residues. The germline V and J ends were trimmed by 7 bases and 7 bases, with 11 bases remaining between them.

The chain uses TRBV7-2 and TRBJ2-3, with 9 bases fitting TRBD2. The CDR3 is made up of 19 amino acids. Germline assignment: CDR1 SGHTA and CDR2 FQGNSA. Germline trimming cut 1 base from V and 6 bases from J; bases unmatched to any gene: 17. The CDR3 region has the DNA TGTGCCAGCAGCTTAGTTCTGGCGGGGGGGCTCCTGGTCGCCGATACGCAGTATTTT. Translating it yields CASSLVLAGGLLVADTQYF. Based on the CDR3 plus reference TRBV7-2 and TRBJ2-3, the full variable domain is GAGVSQSPSNKVTEKGKDVELRCDPISGHTALYWYRQSLGQGLEFLIYFQGNSAPDKSGLPSDRFSAERTGGSVSTLTIQRTQQEDSAVYLCASSLVLAGGLLVADTQYFGPGTRLTVL.

The chain couples TRBV14 to TRBJ1-4, with D possibly matching TRBD1 (5 bases). The CDR3 has 15 residues. Germline V gene lookup returns CDR1 SGHDN and CDR2 FVKESK. V shed 2 bases and J shed 3 bases, with 10 bases lying between them. The CDR3 DNA reads as TGTGCCAGCAGCCAACAGGGTTCAGCTAATGAAAAACTGTTTTTT. Translating gives CASSQQGSANEKLFF.